This TCR beta chain was captured by sequencing in a study of cytomegalovirus exposure and HLA in healthy donors. Study observations and caveats: Per published accounts, TCR beta sequences correctly predicted the HLA-A and HLA-B alleles of most subjects.

Germline V gene data show CDR1 as SGHAT and CDR2 as FQNNGV. The CDR3 contains 14 residues. Trimming took 0 bases from V and 7 from J; bases not matched to a gene: 5. The study ran its PCR with 60 Vbeta and 13 Jbeta primers. Sequenced by immunoSEQ multiplex PCR; TCRdb stores in-frame clones only, minus some. The sample contains about 220,000 clones, about 80% of which appear only once. A remark on this clone: Its target is unknown.

This sequence was found in a man aged 18-30 years in good health and CMV-seronegative. The sequenced sample was PBMCs. The V and J genes are TRBV11-2 and TRBJ1-2, with 7 bases that match TRBD1. The CDR3 region is CASSLDDRVVGYTF. CDR3 coding DNA: TGTGCCAGCAGCTTAGACGACAGGGTAGTTGGCTACACCTTC.